A selection of T cell receptor beta chains follows, all from one sample in a study of graft-versus-host responses after intestinal transplantation. Antigen specificity for these receptors is unknown. Data came from immunoSEQ multiplex PCR; TCRdb stores just in-frame clones and leaves some out. The sample records over 70,000 clones, 83% being singletons. Source: unstimulated CD8+ T cells sorted from spleen or lymph node cells, taken before intestinal transplant. Receptors originate from a human donor who received an intestinal transplant. Both conserved end residues are part of each CDR3. The D gene is left open where the match is weak.

TRBJ2-7 TRBV30 TRBD1 TGTGCCCTAAGAAGGGACAGCATTTACTACGAGCAGTACTTC CALRRDSIYYEQYF
TRBJ1-1 TRBV9 - TGTGCCAGCAGCGCACAGGCTCCGAACACTGAAGCTTTCTTT CASSAQAPNTEAFF
TRBJ2-7 TRBV6-5 - TGTGCCAGCAGCCCGGGACCGACCTACGAGCAGTACTTC CASSPGPTYEQYF
TRBJ1-3 TRBV7-6 - TGTGCCAGCAGCTTAGCGACAGGCTCTGGAAACACCATATATTTT CASSLATGSGNTIYF
TRBJ2-1 TRBV7-7 TRBD2 TGTGCCAGCAGCGCTACCCCTAGCGGGGGGCCAGAAAATGAGCAGTTCTTC CASSATPSGGPENEQFF
TRBJ1-2 TRBV6-6 - TGTGCCAGCAGTTACAGGGAACAGGATGGCTACACCTTC CASSYREQDGYTF
TRBJ1-1 TRBV14 - TGTGCCAGCAGCCAACCGGGGGACACTGAAGCTTTCTTT CASSQPGDTEAFF
TRBJ2-7 TRBV19 TRBD1 TGTGCCAGTAGTATAGGACAGGGGATCTACGAGCAGTACTTC CASSIGQGIYEQYF
TRBJ2-2 TRBV2 - TGTGCCAGCAGTAAGATAGTCCCCAACACCGGGGAGCTGTTTTTT CASSKIVPNTGELFF
TRBJ2-1 TRBV19 - TGTGCCAGTAATGCCTTGGGCAATGAGCAGTTCTTC CASNALGNEQFF
TRBJ2-5 TRBV4-1 - TGCGCCAGCAGCCCGGGAGTGACAGGGCCACAAGAGACCCAGTACTTC CASSPGVTGPQETQYF
TRBJ2-7 TRBV2 - TGTGCCAGCAGTGAGGCGCGAGACTCCTACGAGCAGTACTTC CASSEARDSYEQYF
TRBJ1-2 TRBV6-1 - TGTGCCAGCAGTGAAGCGCCAGACTATGGCTACACCTTC CASSEAPDYGYTF
TRBJ2-7 TRBV5-8 TRBD2 TGTGCCAGCACCCGACGGTGGGCTAGCGGGCATTACGAGCAGTACTTC CASTRRWASGHYEQYF
TRBJ2-2 TRBV4-2 TRBD2 TGTGCCAGCAGCCAAGGGACTAGTCCCGGGGAGCTGTTTTTT CASSQGTSPGELFF
TRBJ2-7 TRBV6-5 TRBD1 TGTGCCAGCAGTCGCCGGGACAGACCCTACGAGCAGTACTTC CASSRRDRPYEQYF
TRBJ1-6 TRBV6-5 - TGTGCCAGCAGTTTCTTCGGTGCAGGATCACCCCTCCACTTT CASSFFGAGSPLHF
TRBJ2-2 TRBV29-1 - TGCAGCGTTGAGTGGGATTCGAACACCGGGGAGCTGTTTTTT CSVEWDSNTGELFF
TRBJ2-7 TRBV6-1 - TGTGCCAGCAGTGAATTGGGACAAAGCTTTTACGAGCAGTACTTC CASSELGQSFYEQYF
TRBJ2-1 TRBV28 - TGTGCCAGCAGGACAAGGGAGGCCTACAATGAGCAGTTCTTC CASRTREAYNEQFF